Below are 12 T cell receptor beta chains sequenced from a single sample in a study of cytomegalovirus exposure and HLA in healthy donors. TCRdb's table, derived via immunoSEQ multiplex PCR, lists solely in-frame clones and lacks some. The sample includes 200,000 or so clones, 70% to 85% of them seen just once. Material for sequencing was PBMCs. These receptors all come from a woman in her 30s in good health and CMV-seropositive.

The V and J genes are TRBV18 and TRBJ1-2; TRBD1 might be the D (5 bases). V was clipped by 6 bases and J by 4 bases, with 12 bases between them. The germline V gene encodes CDR1 KGHSH and CDR2 LQKENI. This CDR3 has 13 amino acids. The CDR3 nucleotides read TGTGCCAGCTCGGAAGGGGCCACCTATGGCTACACCTTC. The encoded protein is CASSEGATYGYTF.

The V and J genes are TRBV12-5 and TRBJ1-5; D gene uncertain. The V and J ends lost 6 bases and 7 bases respectively, with 10 bases between them. From germline, CDR1 is LGHNT and CDR2 FRNRAP. The CDR3 consists of 12 residues. The chain's CDR3 is CASGPGLQPQHF. The CDR3 DNA reads as TGTGCTAGTGGCCCTGGACTCCAGCCCCAGCATTTT.

J is TRBJ2-2 and V is TRBV30; a possible D gene is TRBD1 (6 bases). Trimming removed 4 bases at V and 7 bases at J, with 13 bases between. The CDR3 runs 13 residues. The V gene's germline CDR1 is GTSNPN and CDR2 SVGIG (reference sequence). Here the CDR3 reads CAWTDRSYGELFF. CDR3 DNA sequence: TGTGCCTGGACAGACAGGTCATACGGGGAGCTGTTTTTT.

This clone occurred once. This chain connects TRBV6-6 to TRBJ2-7, with 8 bases that match TRBD1. The V gene's germline CDR1 is MNHNY and CDR2 SVGAGI (reference sequence). CDR3 length: 12 amino acids. Losses at the gene ends were 6 bases for V and 3 bases for J; bases not matched to a gene: 1. In DNA form, the CDR3 reads TGTGCCAGCAGGGACAGGGACTACGAGCAGTACTTC. It codes for CASRDRDYEQYF.

This clone was seen just once. V usage is TRBV20-1 and J usage is TRBJ2-1; 7 bases align to TRBD2. Germline lookup yields CDR1 DFQATT and CDR2 SNEGSKA (reference sequence). This CDR3 has 11 amino acids. CDR3 region: CRGIAGNEQFF. For the CDR3, the DNA is TGCAGGGGAATAGCGGGTAATGAGCAGTTCTTC.

This chain connects TRBV5-6 to TRBJ1-1; D is unresolved. The germline CDR1 and CDR2 sequences are SGHDT and YYEEEE. The CDR3 length is 13 residues. Trimming took off 3 bases at V and 2 bases at J, with 8 bases between the two ends. CDR3 DNA sequence: TGTGCCAGCAGCTGGCGGACTAACACTGAAGCTTTCTTT. Residues: CASSWRTNTEAFF.

The chain is built from TRBV27 and TRBJ1-3; D ambiguous. V lost 5 bases to trimming and J lost 2 bases, with 13 bases between them. Germline V gives CDR1 MNHEY, CDR2 SMNVEV (reference sequence). This CDR3 contains 15 residues. The CDR3 spells CASSKSPGPGNTIYF. The DNA for the CDR3 is TGTGCCAGCAGTAAGTCACCAGGCCCTGGAAACACCATATATTTT.

V is TRBV5-1 and J is TRBJ1-4; D remains ambiguous. The CDR3 covers 14 residues. With 2 bases removed from V and 4 bases from J, the gap between germline ends came to 9 bases. CDR1 is SGHRS, CDR2 YFSETQ, per germline. The CDR3 bases are TGCGCCAGCAGCTTAGGAGATTTTAATGAAAAACTGTTTTTT. Amino acids: CASSLGDFNEKLFF.

V is TRBV5-4 and J is TRBJ2-3, with 9 nucleotides matching TRBD1. This CDR3 contains 16 residues. With V trimmed by 0 bases and J by 4 bases, 6 bases remained unmatched. Per the germline V gene, CDR1 is SGHNT and CDR2 is YYREEE (reference sequence). CDR3 in amino acids: CASSLAGQGVADTQYF. CDR3 nucleotides: TGTGCCAGCAGCTTGGCGGGACAGGGTGTCGCAGATACGCAGTATTTT.

The chain employs TRBV27 and TRBJ1-5; the D gene is possibly TRBD1 (5 bases). The V end was cut by 1 base, the J end by 7 bases, with 8 bases between. The CDR3 runs to 13 residues. Per germline, CDR1 MNHEY and CDR2 SMNVEV (reference sequence). The DNA for the CDR3 is TGTGCCAGCAGTTTATTCGGGGGACAGCCCCAGCATTTT. This translates into CASSLFGGQPQHF.

This chain connects TRBV5-6 to TRBJ1-1; 9 bases match TRBD1. The germline CDR1 and CDR2 sequences are SGHDT and YYEEEE. Unmatched junction bases numbered 9, after V lost 3 bases and J lost 0 bases. The CDR3 length is 17 residues. The CDR3 protein is CASSWGDRDLMNTEAFF. In DNA, the CDR3 is TGTGCCAGCAGCTGGGGGGACAGGGACCTAATGAACACTGAAGCTTTCTTT.

The chain has TRBV7-9 and TRBJ2-1, with 10 nucleotides matching TRBD2. Germline CDR1 reads SEHNR; CDR2 reads FQNEAQ (reference sequence). This CDR3 is built from 16 residues. V was pared by 4 bases and J by 2 bases, with 5 bases of the junction left unmatched. As DNA, the CDR3 is TGTGCCAGCAGCTGGACTGGACTAGCGGCCTACAATGAGCAGTTCTTC. Translating gives CASSWTGLAAYNEQFF.